This TCR beta chain was sequenced in a study of blood T cell repertoires in COVID-19. In the study overall: The study drew acute and convalescent COVID-19 samples from the United States, Italy and Spain. Sample material is recorded as cDNA or gDNA derived from T cells, B-cell-depleted T cells, or PBMCs.

In the authors' methods: Researchers report that nucleated cell counts were estimated from reference gene primer amplification. Only in-frame clones appear in the TCRdb table, and some are missing; sequencing was by immunoSEQ multiplex PCR. That table gives V, J and clone size, and the DNA gave D and trimming. This table holds 25,000 to 35,000 clones, around 88% found once. V gave up 3 bases and J gave up 0 bases, with 12 bases separating them. Germline loops: CDR1 KGHSH, CDR2 LQKENI. The CDR3 loop spans 16 amino acids. V is TRBV18 and J is TRBJ1-3; D gene ambiguous. The TCR sequence derives from a human donor in a cohort sampled during active COVID-19. Sequenced: peripheral blood. For the CDR3, the DNA is TGTGCCAGCTCACCGAAGGGAGGGCCCTCTGGAAACACCATATATTTT. Translated, it gives CASSPKGGPSGNTIYF. Filled out from reference TRBV18 and TRBJ1-3, the complete variable domain reads NAGVMQNPRHLVRRRGQEARLRCSPMKGHSHVYWYRQLPEEGLKFMVYLQKENIIDESGMPKERFSAEFPKEGPSILRIQQVVRGDSAAYFCASSPKGGPSGNTIYFGEGSWLTVV.